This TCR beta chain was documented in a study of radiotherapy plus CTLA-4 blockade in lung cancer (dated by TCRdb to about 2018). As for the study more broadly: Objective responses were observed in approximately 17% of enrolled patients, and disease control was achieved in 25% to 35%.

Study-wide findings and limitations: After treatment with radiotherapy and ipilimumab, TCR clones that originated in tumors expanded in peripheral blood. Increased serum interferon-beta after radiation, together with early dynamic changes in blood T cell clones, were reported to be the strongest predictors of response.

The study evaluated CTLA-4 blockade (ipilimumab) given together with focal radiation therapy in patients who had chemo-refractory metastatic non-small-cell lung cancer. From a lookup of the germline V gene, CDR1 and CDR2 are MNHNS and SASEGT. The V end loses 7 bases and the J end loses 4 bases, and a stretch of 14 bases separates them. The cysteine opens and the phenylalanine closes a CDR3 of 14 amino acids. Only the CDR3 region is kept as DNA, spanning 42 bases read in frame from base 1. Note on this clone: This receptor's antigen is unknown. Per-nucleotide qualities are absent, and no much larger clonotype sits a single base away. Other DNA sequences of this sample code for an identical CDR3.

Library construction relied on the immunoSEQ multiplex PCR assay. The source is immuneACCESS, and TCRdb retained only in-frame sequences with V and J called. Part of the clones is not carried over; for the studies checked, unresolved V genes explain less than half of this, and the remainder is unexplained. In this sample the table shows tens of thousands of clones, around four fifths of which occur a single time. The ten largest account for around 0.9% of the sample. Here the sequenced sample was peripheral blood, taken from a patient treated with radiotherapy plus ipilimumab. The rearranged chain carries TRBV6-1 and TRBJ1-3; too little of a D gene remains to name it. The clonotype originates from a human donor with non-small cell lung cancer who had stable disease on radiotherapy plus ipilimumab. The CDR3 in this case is CASNRAQSGNTIYF. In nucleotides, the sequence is TGTGCCAGCAACCGGGCCCAATCGGGAAACACCATATATTTT.